These 5 T cell receptor beta chains share one sample of origin, sequenced in a study of blood T cell repertoires in COVID-19. Measured with immunoSEQ multiplex PCR; TCRdb has only the in-frame clones, and not every one. The sample records more than 60,000 clones, roughly 80% being singletons. Source material: peripheral blood. The receptors shown here come from a man in his fifties or sixties with active or convalescent COVID-19.

This chain links TRBV4-3 with TRBJ2-2; D might be TRBD1 (7 bases). V dropped 1 base and J dropped 6 bases, with 15 bases sitting between them. The germline gives CDR1 LGHNA, CDR2 YSLEER. This CDR3 contains 16 residues. The CDR3 bases are TGCGCCAGCAGCCAAGCTGCGGGGCAGGGGGCCGGGGAGCTGTTTTTT. Translated, it gives CASSQAAGQGAGELFF.

This clone has a handful of counts. The genes are TRBV10-3 and TRBJ1-5; 8 nucleotides align to TRBD1. The germline CDR1 and CDR2 sequences are ENHRY and SYGVKD. The J segment lost 4 bases and the V segment lost 5 bases, leaving 7 bases of the junction unmatched. The CDR3 is 15 residues long. The CDR3 reads CAISPSTGENQPQHF. CDR3 bases: TGTGCCATCAGTCCCTCGACAGGGGAGAATCAGCCCCAGCATTTT.

The rearrangement joins TRBV10-1 to TRBJ2-5; D possibly corresponds to TRBD1 (5 bases). CDR1 is WNHNN and CDR2 is SYGVQD in the germline V gene (reference sequence). V lost 2 bases to trimming and J lost 5 bases, with 12 bases between them. This CDR3 comprises 14 residues. This chain's CDR3 is CASSEGHSKETQYF. The CDR3 bases are TGCGCCAGCAGTGAGGGACATTCCAAGGAGACCCAGTACTTC.

The chain links TRBV7-2 to TRBJ2-2; TRBD2 agrees at 7 bases. The germline gives CDR1 SGHTA, CDR2 FQGNSA. There are 14 residues in the CDR3. Germline trimming cut 5 bases from V and 6 bases from J; bases unmatched to any gene: 6. CDR3 amino acids: CASSQTAGAGELFF. The DNA of the CDR3 is TGTGCCAGCAGCCAAACGGCGGGGGCCGGGGAGCTGTTTTTT.

The V and J genes are TRBV10-2 and TRBJ1-1; 7 positions agree with TRBD1. Germline CDR1 reads WSHSY; CDR2 reads SAAADI. The J segment lost 10 bases and the V segment lost 4 bases, leaving 3 bases of the junction unmatched. The CDR3 consists of 11 residues. CDR3 DNA sequence: TGCGCCAGCAGTGCCGACAGGGTAGCTTTCTTT. Its protein is CASSADRVAFF.